The T cell receptor (beta chain) under discussion was sequenced for a study of blood T cell repertoires in COVID-19. For the study at large: Samples representing acute and convalescent COVID-19 were sourced from the United States, Italy and Spain. PBMCs, B-cell-depleted T cells, or T cells provided the cDNA or gDNA that made up the material.

V lost 0 bases and J lost 3, with 15 bases in between. The CDR3 consists of 16 residues. CDR1 LGHNT and CDR2 FRNRAP come from the germline V gene. The authors' processing: Amplifying reference gene primers gave estimates of nucleated cell counts. Repertoires were generated with immunoSEQ multiplex PCR, while TCRdb's copy carries only in-frame clones and drops some. The V and J calls and clone size come from that table; D and trimming were worked out from the DNA. The sample includes 220,000 or so clones, 70% to 85% of them seen just once. What was sequenced was peripheral blood. This rearrangement joins TRBV12-5 to TRBJ2-7; tentative D call: TRBD1 (5 bases). This clonotype was sampled from an elderly woman with acute or convalescent COVID-19. DNA of the CDR3: TGTGCTAGTGGTTTGGTACTGGGCAGGGATGGCTACGAGCAGTACTTC. This sequence encodes CASGLVLGRDGYEQYF.